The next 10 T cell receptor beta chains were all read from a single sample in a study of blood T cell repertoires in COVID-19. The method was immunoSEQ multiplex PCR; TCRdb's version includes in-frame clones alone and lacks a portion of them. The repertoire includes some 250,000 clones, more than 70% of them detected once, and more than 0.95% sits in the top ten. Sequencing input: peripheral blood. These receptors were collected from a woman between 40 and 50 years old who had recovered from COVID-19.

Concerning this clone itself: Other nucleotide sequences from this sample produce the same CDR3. The CDR3 region has the DNA TGTGCCAGCAGCCCGGACAGAGGGAATCAGCCCCAGCATTTT. Protein: CASSPDRGNQPQHF. V and J are TRBV6-5 and TRBJ1-5, with D perhaps TRBD1 (6 bases). The germline CDR1 and CDR2 sequences are MNHEY and SVGAGI. Deletions cut 6 bases from V and 4 bases from J, with 13 bases between. The CDR3 sequence is 14 residues long.

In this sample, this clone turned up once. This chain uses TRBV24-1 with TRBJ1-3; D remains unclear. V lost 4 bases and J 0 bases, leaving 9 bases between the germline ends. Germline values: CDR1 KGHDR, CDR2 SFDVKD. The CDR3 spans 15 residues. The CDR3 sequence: CATSEPQDSGNTIYF. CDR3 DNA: TGTGCCACCAGTGAACCTCAGGACTCTGGAAACACCATATATTTT.

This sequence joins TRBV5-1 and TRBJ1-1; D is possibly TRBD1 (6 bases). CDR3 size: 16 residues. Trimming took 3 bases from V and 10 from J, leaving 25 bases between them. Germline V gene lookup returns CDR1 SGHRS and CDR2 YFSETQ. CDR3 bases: TGCGCCAGCAGCTCCGCACCCTACCAACAGGGACGGGTAGCTTTCTTT. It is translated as CASSSAPYQQGRVAFF.

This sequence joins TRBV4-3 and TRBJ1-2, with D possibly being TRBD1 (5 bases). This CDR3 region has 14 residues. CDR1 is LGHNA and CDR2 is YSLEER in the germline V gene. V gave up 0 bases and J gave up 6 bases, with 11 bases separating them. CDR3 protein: CASSQDGGVDGYTF. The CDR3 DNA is TGCGCCAGCAGCCAAGATGGGGGGGTGGATGGCTACACCTTC.

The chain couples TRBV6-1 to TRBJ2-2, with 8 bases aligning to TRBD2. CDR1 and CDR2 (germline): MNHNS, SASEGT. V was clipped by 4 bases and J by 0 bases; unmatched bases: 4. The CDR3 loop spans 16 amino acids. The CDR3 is CASSAPSGSNTGELFF. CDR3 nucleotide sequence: TGTGCCAGCAGTGCCCCTAGCGGGTCGAACACCGGGGAGCTGTTTTTT.

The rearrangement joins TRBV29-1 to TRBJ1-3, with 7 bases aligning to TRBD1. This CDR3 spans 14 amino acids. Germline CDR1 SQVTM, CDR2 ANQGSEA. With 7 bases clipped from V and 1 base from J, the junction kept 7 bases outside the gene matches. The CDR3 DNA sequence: TGCAGCGCCAACAGGGGCTCGTCTGGAAACACCATATATTTT. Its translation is CSANRGSSGNTIYF.

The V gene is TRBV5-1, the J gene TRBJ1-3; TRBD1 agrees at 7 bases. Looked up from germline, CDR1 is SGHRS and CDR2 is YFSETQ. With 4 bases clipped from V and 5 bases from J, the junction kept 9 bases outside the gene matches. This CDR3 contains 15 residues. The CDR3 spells CASSPTGQVRNTIYF. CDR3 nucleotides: TGCGCCAGCAGCCCGACAGGACAGGTTAGAAACACCATATATTTT.

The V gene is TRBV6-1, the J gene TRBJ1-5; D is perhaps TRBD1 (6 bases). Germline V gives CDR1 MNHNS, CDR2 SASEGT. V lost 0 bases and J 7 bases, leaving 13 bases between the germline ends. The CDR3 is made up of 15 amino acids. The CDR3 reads CASSEARGNQQPQHF. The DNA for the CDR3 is TGTGCCAGCAGTGAAGCTAGGGGGAATCAACAGCCCCAGCATTTT.

The CDR3 region is CASSYSRDANTGELFF. The CDR3 nucleotides read TGTGCCAGCAGTTACTCGCGGGACGCCAACACCGGGGAGCTGTTTTTT. The chain is built from TRBV6-2 or TRBV6-3 and TRBJ2-2, with D tentatively TRBD2 (6 bases). The germline V and J ends were trimmed by 0 bases and 2 bases, with 10 bases remaining between them. CDR3 size: 16 residues. The germline V gene encodes CDR1 MNHEY and CDR2 SVGEGT.

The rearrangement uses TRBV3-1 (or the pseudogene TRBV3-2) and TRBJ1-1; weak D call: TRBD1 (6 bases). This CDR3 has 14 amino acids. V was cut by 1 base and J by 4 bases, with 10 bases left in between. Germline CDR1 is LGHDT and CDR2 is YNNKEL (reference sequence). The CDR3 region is CASSQGGPATEAFF. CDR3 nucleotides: TGTGCCAGCAGCCAAGGGGGGCCCGCCACTGAAGCTTTCTTT.